This TCR beta chain was documented in a study of post-analysis software for immune sequencing data. At the level of the study: Several disease courses (relapsing-remitting, secondary progressive and progressive-relapsing) of multiple sclerosis were included. Study results and caveats: Controls showed lower frequencies than patients for 4 or 5 TRBV segments, and TRBV5-6, TRBV5-1 and TRBV20-1 were among these. Controls significantly exceeded multiple sclerosis patients in normalized Chao1 diversity. Batch-mates among the samples co-clustered strongly by F measure.

Unique molecular identifiers tagged the TCR beta cDNA libraries. Researchers reported 400,000 to 550,000 cDNA molecules coming from about 1 to 10 million T cells. TCRdb redid the calling of the PCR reads with MiXCR, one entry per CDR3 protein. The data hold 380,000 or so distinct CDR3 sequences, with around 33% observed a single time. The V gene's germline CDR1 is SGHDT and CDR2 YYEEEE. The CDR3 has 16 residues. Trimming removed 4 bases at V and 16 bases at J, with 27 bases between. In this sample, this clonotype turned up a few times. The antigen is not known. This receptor was taken from a girl between 5 and 17 years old with multiple sclerosis. The sequencing input was blood. The genes are TRBV5-6 and TRBJ1-6, with D possibly matching TRBD1 (5 bases). The CDR3 loop is CASSLGEVGRAPNLHF. The CDR3 region has the DNA TGTGCCAGCAGCCTGGGGGAAGTGGGGAGGGCCCCAAATCTCCACTTT. Full variable domain (remainder filled in from reference TRBV5-6 and TRBJ1-6): DAGVTQSPTHLIKTRGQQVTLRCSPKSGHDTVSWYQQALGQGPQFIFQYYEEEERQRGNFPDRFSGHQFPNYSSELNVNALLLGDSALYLCASSLGEVGRAPNLHFGNGTRLTVT.